The clone carrying this T cell receptor (beta chain) was seen at least ten times. This sample stems from a study of metastatic and nonmetastatic thyroid tumors. The entire patient cohort was treatment-naive prior to thyroid surgery. The V gene end was trimmed by 0 bases and the J gene end by 4 bases; junction bases not matched to a gene: 3. This CDR3 region has 15 residues. Germline V gene lookup returns CDR1 SGHRS and CDR2 YFSETQ. TCRdb reprocessed the PCR reads via MiXCR. The sample contains tens of thousands of clones, 14% to 15% of which appear only once. Sequencing was done on a sample of blood. The chain couples TRBV5-1 to TRBJ1-4; the match to TRBD1 covers 7 bases. The clonotype originates from a female donor with papillary thyroid cancer or a benign thyroid nodule (not recorded which). Some clones in this sample may be carry-over from other donors' samples. CDR3 in amino acids: CASSLAGTVNEKLFF. CDR3 nucleotide sequence: TGCGCCAGCAGCTTGGCAGGGACAGTTAATGAAAAACTGTTTTTT.